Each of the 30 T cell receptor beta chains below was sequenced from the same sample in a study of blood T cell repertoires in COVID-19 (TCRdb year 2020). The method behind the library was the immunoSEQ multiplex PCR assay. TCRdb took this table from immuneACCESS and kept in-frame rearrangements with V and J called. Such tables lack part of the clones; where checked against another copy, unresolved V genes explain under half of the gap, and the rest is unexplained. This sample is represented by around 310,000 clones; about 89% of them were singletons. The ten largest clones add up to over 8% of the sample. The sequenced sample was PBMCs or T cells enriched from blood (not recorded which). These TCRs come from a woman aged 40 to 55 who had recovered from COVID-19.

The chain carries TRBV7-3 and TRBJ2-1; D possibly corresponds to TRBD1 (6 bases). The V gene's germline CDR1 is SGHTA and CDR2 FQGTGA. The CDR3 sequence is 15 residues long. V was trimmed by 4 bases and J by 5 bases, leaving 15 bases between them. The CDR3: CASSSHLGADNEQFF. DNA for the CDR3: TGTGCCAGCAGCTCCCATCTGGGGGCAGACAATGAGCAGTTCTTC.

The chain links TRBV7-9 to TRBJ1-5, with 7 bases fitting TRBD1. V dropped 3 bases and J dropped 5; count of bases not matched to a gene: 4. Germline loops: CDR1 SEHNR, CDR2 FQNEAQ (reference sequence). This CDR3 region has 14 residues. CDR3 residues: CASSLTGPDQPQHF. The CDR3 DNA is TGTGCCAGCAGCTTGACAGGGCCGGATCAGCCCCAGCATTTT.

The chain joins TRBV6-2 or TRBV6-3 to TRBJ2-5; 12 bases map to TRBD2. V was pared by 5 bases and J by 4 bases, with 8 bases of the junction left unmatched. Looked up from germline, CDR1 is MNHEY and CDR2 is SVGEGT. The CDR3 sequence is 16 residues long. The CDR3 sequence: CASSPGLAGLGETQYF. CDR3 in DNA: TGTGCCAGCAGTCCCGGACTAGCGGGGTTGGGAGAGACCCAGTACTTC.

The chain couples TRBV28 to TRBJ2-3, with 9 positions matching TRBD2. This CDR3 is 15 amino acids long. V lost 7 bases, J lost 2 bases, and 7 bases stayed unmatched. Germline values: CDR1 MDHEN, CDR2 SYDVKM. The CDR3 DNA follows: TGTGCCAGCAAGGGCCTAGCGGGACTCACAGATACGCAGTATTTT. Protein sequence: CASKGLAGLTDTQYF. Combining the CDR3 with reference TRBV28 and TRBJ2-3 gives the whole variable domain DVKVTQSSRYLVKRTGEKVFLECVQDMDHENMFWYRQDPGLGLRLIYFSYDVKMKEKGDIPEGYSVSREKKERFSLILESASTNQTSMYLCASKGLAGLTDTQYFGPGTRLTVL.

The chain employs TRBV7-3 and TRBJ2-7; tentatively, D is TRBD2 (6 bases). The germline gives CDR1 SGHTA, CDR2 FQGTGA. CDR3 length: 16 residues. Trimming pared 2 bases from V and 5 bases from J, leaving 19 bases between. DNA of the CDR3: TGTGCCAGCAGCTTATTCGGGGGAAGGGTCGGGCACGAGCAGTACTTC. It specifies CASSLFGGRVGHEQYF.

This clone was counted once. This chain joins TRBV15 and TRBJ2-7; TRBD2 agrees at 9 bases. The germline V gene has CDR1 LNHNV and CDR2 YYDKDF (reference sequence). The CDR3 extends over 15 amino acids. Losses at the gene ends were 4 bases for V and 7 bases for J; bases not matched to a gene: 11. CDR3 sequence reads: CATSTKPGLAGEQYF. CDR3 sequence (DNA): TGTGCCACCAGCACTAAACCGGGACTAGCCGGGGAGCAGTACTTC.

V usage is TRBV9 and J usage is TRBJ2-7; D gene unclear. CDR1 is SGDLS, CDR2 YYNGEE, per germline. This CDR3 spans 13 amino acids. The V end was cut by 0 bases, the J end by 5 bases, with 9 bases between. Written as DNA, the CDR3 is TGTGCCAGCAGCGTAGCGTCTGGAGACGAGCAGTACTTC. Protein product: CASSVASGDEQYF.

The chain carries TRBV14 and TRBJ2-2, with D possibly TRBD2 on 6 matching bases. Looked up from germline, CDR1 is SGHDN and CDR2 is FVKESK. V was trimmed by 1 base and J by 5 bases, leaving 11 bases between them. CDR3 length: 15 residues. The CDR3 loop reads CASSQGRGRTGELFF. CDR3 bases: TGTGCCAGCAGCCAAGGGAGGGGAAGGACCGGGGAGCTGTTTTTT.

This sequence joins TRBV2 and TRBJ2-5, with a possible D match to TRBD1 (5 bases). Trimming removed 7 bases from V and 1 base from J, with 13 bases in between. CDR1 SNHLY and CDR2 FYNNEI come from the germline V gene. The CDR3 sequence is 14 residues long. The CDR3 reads CASNGRASQETQYF. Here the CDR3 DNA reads TGTGCCAGCAATGGCAGGGCCAGCCAAGAGACCCAGTACTTC.

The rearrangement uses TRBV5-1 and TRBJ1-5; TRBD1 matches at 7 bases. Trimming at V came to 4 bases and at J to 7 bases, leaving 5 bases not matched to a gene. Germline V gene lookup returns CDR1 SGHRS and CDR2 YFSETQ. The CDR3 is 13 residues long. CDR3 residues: CASSRQGRQPQHF. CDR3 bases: TGCGCCAGCAGCAGACAGGGAAGGCAGCCCCAGCATTTT.

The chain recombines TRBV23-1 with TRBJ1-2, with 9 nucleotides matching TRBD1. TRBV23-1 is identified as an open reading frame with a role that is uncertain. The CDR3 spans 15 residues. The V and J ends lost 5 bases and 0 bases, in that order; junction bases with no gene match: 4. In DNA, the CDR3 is TGCGCCAGCAGTAAGACAGGGGGAACTAACTATGGCTACACCTTC. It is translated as CASSKTGGTNYGYTF.

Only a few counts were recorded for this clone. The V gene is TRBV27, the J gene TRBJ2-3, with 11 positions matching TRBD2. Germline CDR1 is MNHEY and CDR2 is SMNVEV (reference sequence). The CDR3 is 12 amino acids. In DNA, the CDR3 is TGTGCTACTCTAGCTAGCGGGAGGACGCAGTATTTT. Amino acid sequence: CATLASGRTQYF.

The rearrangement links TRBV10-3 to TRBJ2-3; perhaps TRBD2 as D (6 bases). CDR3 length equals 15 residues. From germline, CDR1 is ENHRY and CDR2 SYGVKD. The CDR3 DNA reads TGTGCGAGCCGGAATAGCGGACTTAGCACAGATACGCAGTATTTT. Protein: CASRNSGLSTDTQYF.

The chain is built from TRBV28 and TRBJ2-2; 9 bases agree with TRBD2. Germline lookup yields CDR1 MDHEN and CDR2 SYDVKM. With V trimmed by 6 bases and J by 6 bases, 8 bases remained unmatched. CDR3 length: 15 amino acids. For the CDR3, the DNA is TGTGCCAGCAGGAGAGCGGGAGGAAATTCCGGGGAGCTGTTTTTT. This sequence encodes CASRRAGGNSGELFF. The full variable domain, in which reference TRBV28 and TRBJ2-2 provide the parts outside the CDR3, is DVKVTQSSRYLVKRTGEKVFLECVQDMDHENMFWYRQDPGLGLRLIYFSYDVKMKEKGDIPEGYSVSREKKERFSLILESASTNQTSMYLCASRRAGGNSGELFFGEGSRLTVL.

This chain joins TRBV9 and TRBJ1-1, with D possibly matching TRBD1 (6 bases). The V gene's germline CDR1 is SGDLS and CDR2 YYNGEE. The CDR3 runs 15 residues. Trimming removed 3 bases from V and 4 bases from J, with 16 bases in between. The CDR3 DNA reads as TGTGCCAGCAGCGGAGGGGGTACTCTTGGCACTGAAGCTTTCTTT. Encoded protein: CASSGGGTLGTEAFF.

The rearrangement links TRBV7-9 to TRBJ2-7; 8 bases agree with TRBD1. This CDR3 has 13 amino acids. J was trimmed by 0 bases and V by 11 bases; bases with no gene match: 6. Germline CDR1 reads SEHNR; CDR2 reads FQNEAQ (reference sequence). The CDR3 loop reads CAGNRGSSYEQYF. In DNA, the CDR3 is TGTGCCGGTAACAGGGGGTCCTCCTACGAGCAGTACTTC.

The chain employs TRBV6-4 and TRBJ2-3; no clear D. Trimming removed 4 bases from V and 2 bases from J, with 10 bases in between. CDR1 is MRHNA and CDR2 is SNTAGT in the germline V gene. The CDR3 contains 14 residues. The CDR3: CASSVELSTDTQYF. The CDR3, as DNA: TGTGCCAGCAGTGTAGAGCTGTCCACAGATACGCAGTATTTT.

This CDR3 is CASTSSGRGSYNEQFF. The CDR3 nucleotides are TGTGCCAGTACCTCTAGCGGGAGGGGTTCCTACAATGAGCAGTTCTTC. The chain is built from TRBV19 and TRBJ2-1, with 12 bases aligning to TRBD2. With V trimmed by 7 bases and J by 1 base, 5 bases remained unmatched. The germline CDR1 and CDR2 sequences are LNHDA and SQIVND (reference sequence). CDR3 length: 16 residues.

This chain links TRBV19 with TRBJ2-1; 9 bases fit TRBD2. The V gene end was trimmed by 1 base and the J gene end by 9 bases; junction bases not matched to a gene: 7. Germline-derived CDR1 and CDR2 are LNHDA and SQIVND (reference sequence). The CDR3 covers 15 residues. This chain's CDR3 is CASSIASGGPSEQFF. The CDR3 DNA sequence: TGTGCCAGTAGTATAGCAAGCGGGGGGCCGAGTGAGCAGTTCTTC.

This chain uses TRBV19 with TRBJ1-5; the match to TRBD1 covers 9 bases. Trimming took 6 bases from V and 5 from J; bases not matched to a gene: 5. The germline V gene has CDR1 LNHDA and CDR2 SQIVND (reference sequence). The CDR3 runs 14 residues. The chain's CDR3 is CASSYRQGDQPQHF. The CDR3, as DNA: TGTGCCAGTAGCTACAGACAGGGGGATCAGCCCCAGCATTTT.

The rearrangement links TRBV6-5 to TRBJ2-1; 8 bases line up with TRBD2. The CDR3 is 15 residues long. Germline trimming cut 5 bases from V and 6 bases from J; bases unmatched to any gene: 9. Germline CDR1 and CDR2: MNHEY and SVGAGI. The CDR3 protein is CASSPPLAGTNEQFF. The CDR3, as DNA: TGTGCCAGCAGTCCCCCCTTAGCGGGGACCAATGAGCAGTTCTTC.

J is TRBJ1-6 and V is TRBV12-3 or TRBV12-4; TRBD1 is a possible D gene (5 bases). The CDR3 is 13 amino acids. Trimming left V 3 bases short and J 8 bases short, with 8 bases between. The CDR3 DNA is TGTGCCAGCAGTTTGGGGGGTGATTCACCCCTCCACTTT. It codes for CASSLGGDSPLHF.

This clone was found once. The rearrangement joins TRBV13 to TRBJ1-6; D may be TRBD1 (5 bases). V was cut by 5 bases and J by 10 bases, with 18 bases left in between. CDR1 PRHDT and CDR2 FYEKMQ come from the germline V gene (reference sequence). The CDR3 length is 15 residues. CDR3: CASSLGGGLGSPLHF. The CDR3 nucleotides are TGTGCCAGCAGCCTCGGCGGGGGTTTGGGATCACCCCTCCACTTT. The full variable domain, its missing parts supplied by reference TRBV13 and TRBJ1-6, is AAGVIQSPRHLIKEKRETATLKCYPIPRHDTVYWYQQGPGQDPQFLISFYEKMQSDKGSIPDRFSAQQFSDYHSELNMSSLELGDSALYFCASSLGGGLGSPLHFGNGTRLTVT.

This CDR3 is CASGSTGSREKLFF. The CDR3 DNA sequence: TGCGCCAGCGGTTCCACAGGGAGTAGAGAAAAACTGTTTTTT. The rearrangement uses TRBV5-1 and TRBJ1-4, with a tentative D call TRBD1 (6 bases). V lost 7 bases, J lost 8 bases, and 18 bases lay in between. This CDR3 comprises 14 residues. From germline, CDR1 is SGHRS and CDR2 YFSETQ.

The CDR3, as DNA: TGCGCCAGCAGTCAATCCGGTCAGGGGGTTGGATACGAGCAGTACTTC. Protein sequence: CASSQSGQGVGYEQYF. The V gene is TRBV23-1, the J gene TRBJ2-7, with 7 bases that match TRBD1. TRBV23-1 is labeled an ORF, and its function is uncertain. Trimming removed 0 bases from V and 4 bases from J; junction bases left unmatched: 9. The CDR3 covers 16 residues.

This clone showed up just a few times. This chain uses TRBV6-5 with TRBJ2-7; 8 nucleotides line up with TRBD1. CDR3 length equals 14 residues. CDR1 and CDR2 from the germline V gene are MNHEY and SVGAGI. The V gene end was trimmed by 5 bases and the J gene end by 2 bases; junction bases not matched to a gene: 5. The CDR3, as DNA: TGTGCCAGCAGTCAGGGGGCGGGCACCTACGAGCAGTACTTC. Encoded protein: CASSQGAGTYEQYF.

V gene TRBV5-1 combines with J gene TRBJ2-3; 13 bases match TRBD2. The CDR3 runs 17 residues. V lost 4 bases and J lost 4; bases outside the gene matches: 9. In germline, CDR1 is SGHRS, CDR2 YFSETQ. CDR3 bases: TGCGCCAGCAGCAGCGGACTAGCGGGAGTGAAATCAGATACGCAGTATTTT. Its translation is CASSSGLAGVKSDTQYF.

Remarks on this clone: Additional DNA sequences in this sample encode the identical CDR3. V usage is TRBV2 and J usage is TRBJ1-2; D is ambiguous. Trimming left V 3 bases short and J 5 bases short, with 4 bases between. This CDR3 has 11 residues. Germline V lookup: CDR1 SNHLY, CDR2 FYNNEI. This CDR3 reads CASSDGYGYTF. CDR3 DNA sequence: TGTGCCAGCAGTGACGGGTATGGCTACACCTTC.

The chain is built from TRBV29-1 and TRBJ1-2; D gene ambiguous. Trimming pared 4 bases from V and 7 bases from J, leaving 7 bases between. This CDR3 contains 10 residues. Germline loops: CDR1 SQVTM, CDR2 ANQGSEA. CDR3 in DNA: TGCAGCGTTGTAGACCGTGGCTACACCTTC. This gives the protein CSVVDRGYTF. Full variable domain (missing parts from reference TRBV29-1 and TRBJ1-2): SAVISQKPSRDICQRGTSLTIQCQVDSQVTMMFWYRQQPGQSLTLIATANQGSEATYESGFVIDKFPISRPNLTFSTLTVSNMSPEDSSIYLCSVVDRGYTFGSGTRLTVV.

CDR3 amino acids: CSVLIAGSYNEQFF. CDR3 nucleotide sequence: TGCAGCGTCCTCATAGCGGGCAGCTACAATGAGCAGTTCTTC. The chain recombines TRBV29-1 with TRBJ2-1; 7 bases fit TRBD2. CDR1 SQVTM and CDR2 ANQGSEA come from the germline V gene. J lost 3 bases, V lost 6 bases, and 8 bases had no gene match. The CDR3 sequence is 14 residues long.